The T cell receptor gamma chain described here comes from a study of gamma-delta T cells after stem cell transplantation. TCRdb re-called the RT-PCR reads with CATT. The sample holds over a thousand gamma-chain clones; 60% are singletons and the top ten take roughly 5.3%. Germline CDR1 and CDR2: VINAFY and YDVSNSKD. J was trimmed by 4 bases and V by 3 bases; bases with no gene match: 6. The CDR3 totals 13 residues. This sequence was found in a human donor. It is not recorded whose cells these are; they may come from a transplant donor. Input material: gamma-delta T cells. J is TRGJ1 or TRGJ2 and V is TRGV5. The J gene was not available in TCRdb and was assigned here by matching the DNA to germline segments. The CDR3 nucleotides read TGTGCCACCTGGGACGGGGCATATTATAAGAAACTCTTT. It is translated as CATWDGAYYKKLF.